Shown below are 22 T cell receptor beta chains from a single sample sequenced in a study of T cell responses to AZD1222 COVID-19 vaccine. Clones were read by immunoSEQ multiplex PCR, and TCRdb kept only the in-frame ones, dropping some. The sample holds some 50,000 clones, about 86% seen once. The sample in question was peripheral blood, obtained on day 0 of AZD1222 vaccination. Every receptor here comes from an adult in good health.

The chain links TRBV30 to TRBJ2-2; 10 bases fit TRBD2. Unmatched junction bases numbered 5, after V lost 0 bases and J lost 7 bases. The CDR3 has 15 amino acids. The germline V gene encodes CDR1 GTSNPN and CDR2 SVGIG (reference sequence). The CDR3: CAWSVAGGPGGELFF. The CDR3 nucleotides are TGTGCCTGGAGTGTAGCGGGAGGGCCTGGCGGGGAGCTGTTTTTT.

The chain is built from TRBV28 and TRBJ2-7; the D gene could be TRBD1 or TRBD2 (5 bases each). CDR1 is MDHEN, CDR2 SYDVKM, per germline. The CDR3 is made up of 17 amino acids. Trimming left V 3 bases short and J 6 bases short, with 24 bases between. The CDR3 DNA sequence: TGTGCCAGCAGTTTCCCCCGCCGGGACGTCAAGGCTCGCGAGCAGTACTTC. Residues: CASSFPRRDVKAREQYF.

The CDR3 here is CASSLEGTSRHEQFF. The CDR3 nucleotides are TGTGCCAGCAGCTTAGAGGGGACTAGTAGGCATGAGCAGTTCTTC. The rearrangement links TRBV7-2 to TRBJ2-1; 8 bases line up with TRBD2. The V gene end was trimmed by 1 base and the J gene end by 8 bases; junction bases not matched to a gene: 7. The CDR3 sequence is 15 residues long. Germline V lookup: CDR1 SGHTA, CDR2 FQGNSA.

The chain uses TRBV11-2 and TRBJ2-6; D remains ambiguous. This CDR3 comprises 18 residues. CDR1 SGHAT and CDR2 FQNNGV come from the germline V gene. With 0 bases removed from V and 2 bases from J, the gap between germline ends came to 14 bases. The CDR3: CASSLEGYTFAGANVLTF. The CDR3 DNA is TGTGCCAGCAGCTTAGAGGGTTATACTTTTGCTGGGGCCAACGTCCTGACTTTC.

The chain employs TRBV4-2 and TRBJ1-4; 7 bases fit TRBD1. Germline CDR1 reads LGHNA; CDR2 reads YNFKEQ. There are 15 residues in the CDR3. J gave up 5 bases and V 1 base, and 4 bases lay outside the gene matches. The DNA of the CDR3 is TGTGCCAGCAGCCAAGGACAGGGACGCAATGAAAAACTGTTTTTT. Its translation is CASSQGQGRNEKLFF.

This sequence joins TRBV24-1 and TRBJ1-1; TRBD1 is a possible D gene (5 bases). Germline V gene sequence: CDR1 KGHDR, CDR2 SFDVKD. Trimming removed 8 bases from V and 2 bases from J, with 23 bases in between. The CDR3 is made up of 17 amino acids. CDR3 amino acids: CATKAFREVGRNTEAFF. Written as DNA, the CDR3 is TGTGCCACCAAGGCCTTCAGGGAAGTGGGGAGAAACACTGAAGCTTTCTTT.

The rearrangement joins TRBV5-4 to TRBJ1-6; the D is unclear. Trimming took off 4 bases at V and 8 bases at J, with 13 bases between the two ends. CDR3 length equals 14 residues. Germline V CDR1 and CDR2: SGHNT, YYREEE (reference sequence). In DNA form, the CDR3 reads TGTGCCAGCAGCCCCAACACCGGTCATTCACCCCTCCACTTT. It translates to CASSPNTGHSPLHF.

The chain links TRBV6-2 or TRBV6-3 to TRBJ2-3, with 9 bases fitting TRBD2. Trimming took 2 bases from V and 8 from J; bases not matched to a gene: 8. The CDR3 sequence is 15 residues long. The germline gives CDR1 MNHEY, CDR2 SVGEGT. This chain's CDR3 is CASSYRGSGSATQYF. The CDR3 DNA sequence: TGTGCCAGCAGTTACCGTGGTAGCGGGAGTGCTACGCAGTATTTT.

The gene calls are TRBV4-1 and TRBJ1-2; TRBD1 agrees at 8 bases. This CDR3 is built from 14 residues. CDR1 MGHRA and CDR2 YSYEKL come from the germline V gene. V gave up 1 base and J gave up 10 bases; unmatched junction bases: 8. Here the CDR3 DNA reads TGCGCCAGCAGCCAAGCCCCCAGACAGGGGTTCTACACCTTC. Encoded protein: CASSQAPRQGFYTF.

This chain uses TRBV6-5 with TRBJ1-1, with 9 nucleotides matching TRBD1. Trimming cost V 5 bases and J 3 bases; bases outside gene matches: 4. The CDR3 has 14 amino acids. CDR1 and CDR2 from the germline V gene are MNHEY and SVGAGI. The CDR3 loop reads CASSRDRAHTEAFF. The CDR3, as DNA: TGTGCCAGCAGTCGGGACAGGGCGCACACTGAAGCTTTCTTT.

This clone was detected only once. The rearrangement links TRBV30 to TRBJ1-5; D call uncertain. Germline-derived CDR1 and CDR2 are GTSNPN and SVGIG (reference sequence). The V end lost 3 bases, the J end lost 4 bases, and 7 bases lay between the germline ends. This CDR3 is built from 12 residues. The CDR3 loop reads CAWSPENQPQHF. The CDR3 DNA sequence: TGTGCCTGGAGCCCGGAAAATCAGCCCCAGCATTTT.

The chain joins TRBV10-3 to TRBJ2-1; 14 bases line up with TRBD2. The V segment lost 5 bases and the J segment 5 bases; nucleotides outside the gene matches: 8. This CDR3 spans 17 amino acids. The germline V gene has CDR1 ENHRY and CDR2 SYGVKD. CDR3 DNA: TGTGCCATCAGTTTGGGACTAGCGGGGGCGGGGAACAATGAGCAGTTCTTC. Translating it yields CAISLGLAGAGNNEQFF.

This chain links TRBV10-3 with TRBJ1-6, with 8 bases that match TRBD1. V lost 7 bases to trimming and J lost 4 bases; unmatched junction nucleotides: 6. The CDR3 length is 15 residues. Germline V gene lookup returns CDR1 ENHRY and CDR2 SYGVKD. As DNA, the CDR3 is TGTGCCATCAAAAGACAGGGGTCTTATAATTCACCCCTCCACTTT. Its translation is CAIKRQGSYNSPLHF.

The CDR3 loop reads CASSIIPSDYNEQFF. The CDR3 DNA follows: TGTGCCAGTAGTATTATCCCTAGCGACTACAATGAGCAGTTCTTC. The V gene is TRBV19, the J gene TRBJ2-1; TRBD2 is a possible D gene (6 bases). This CDR3 is built from 15 residues. Germline CDR1 LNHDA, CDR2 SQIVND (reference sequence). Trimming removed 3 bases at V and 3 bases at J, with 12 bases between.

The chain has TRBV11-2 and TRBJ2-7; D possibly uses TRBD1 or TRBD2 (6 bases each). Deletions cut 5 bases from V and 6 bases from J, with 17 bases between. Looked up from germline, CDR1 is SGHAT and CDR2 is FQNNGV. CDR3 length: 14 amino acids. The CDR3 nucleotides are TGTGCCAGCAGCCCGGGTACCAGGGGAGGCGAGCAGTACTTC. This encodes CASSPGTRGGEQYF.

This clone was picked up one time. This chain connects TRBV9 to TRBJ1-1, with D possibly matching TRBD1 (6 bases). The CDR3 extends over 16 amino acids. Per the germline V gene, CDR1 is SGDLS and CDR2 is YYNGEE. V was clipped by 4 bases and J by 0 bases, with 16 bases between them. The CDR3 loop is CASSPQGGGMNTEAFF. CDR3 bases: TGTGCCAGCAGCCCTCAGGGAGGGGGGATGAACACTGAAGCTTTCTTT. Full variable domain (rest looked up from reference TRBV9 and TRBJ1-1): DSGVTQTPKHLITATGQRVTLRCSPRSGDLSVYWYQQSLDQGLQFLIQYYNGEERAKGNILERFSAQQFPDLHSELNLSSLELGDSALYFCASSPQGGGMNTEAFFGQGTRLTVV.

The chain recombines TRBV27 with TRBJ1-3, with no clear D. V was cut by 8 bases and J by 3 bases, with 8 bases left in between. CDR3 size: 12 residues. The V gene's germline CDR1 is MNHEY and CDR2 SMNVEV (reference sequence). The CDR3 is CASGVNGNTIYF. CDR3 sequence (DNA): TGTGCCAGCGGGGTAAATGGAAACACCATATATTTT.

V is TRBV5-1 and J is TRBJ2-1; the D is unclear. The V gene's germline CDR1 is SGHRS and CDR2 YFSETQ. This CDR3 has 17 residues. V was pared by 0 bases and J by 4 bases, with 17 bases between. The CDR3 loop reads CASSLAGRRLSYNEQFF. The CDR3 bases are TGCGCCAGCAGCTTGGCCGGAAGGCGGCTGAGTTACAATGAGCAGTTCTTC.

Concerning this clone: One junction end disagrees with the germline gene, perhaps due to a read error. J is TRBJ1-2 and V is TRBV6-2 or TRBV6-3; D unclear. The CDR3 consists of 14 residues. Germline CDR1 reads MNHEY; CDR2 reads SVGEGT. The CDR3: CASGYLGVGYGYTF. DNA for the CDR3: TGTGCCAGCGGTTACCTCGGGGTAGGCTATGGCTACACCTTC.

This chain joins TRBV5-1 and TRBJ2-2; D unresolved. V shed 3 bases and J shed 3 bases, with 9 bases lying between them. CDR3 length: 14 residues. Germline values: CDR1 SGHRS, CDR2 YFSETQ. CDR3 in DNA: TGCGCCAGCAGCTCCGACGCGGACACCGGGGAGCTGTTTTTT. It translates to CASSSDADTGELFF.

V is TRBV5-1 and J is TRBJ2-7; the D call may be TRBD1 or TRBD2 (6 bases each). Germline values: CDR1 SGHRS, CDR2 YFSETQ. The CDR3 runs 14 residues. Trimming removed 0 bases from V and 2 bases from J, with 9 bases in between. The CDR3 loop is CASSLGGGTYEQYF. The CDR3, as DNA: TGCGCCAGCAGCTTGGGAGGGGGGACCTACGAGCAGTACTTC. Supplemented by reference TRBV5-1 and TRBJ2-7, the full variable domain reads KAGVTQTPRYLIKTRGQQVTLSCSPISGHRSVSWYQQTPGQGLQFLFEYFSETQRNKGNFPGRFSGRQFSNSRSEMNVSTLELGDSALYLCASSLGGGTYEQYFGPGTRLTVT.

The chain joins TRBV5-6 to TRBJ1-5; D unresolved. Germline assignment: CDR1 SGHDT and CDR2 YYEEEE. CDR3 size: 16 residues. V shed 1 base and J shed 1 base, with 12 bases lying between them. The CDR3 bases are TGTGCCAGCAGCTTGTTTCAGTATCGGAGCAATCAGCCCCAGCATTTT. Residues: CASSLFQYRSNQPQHF.